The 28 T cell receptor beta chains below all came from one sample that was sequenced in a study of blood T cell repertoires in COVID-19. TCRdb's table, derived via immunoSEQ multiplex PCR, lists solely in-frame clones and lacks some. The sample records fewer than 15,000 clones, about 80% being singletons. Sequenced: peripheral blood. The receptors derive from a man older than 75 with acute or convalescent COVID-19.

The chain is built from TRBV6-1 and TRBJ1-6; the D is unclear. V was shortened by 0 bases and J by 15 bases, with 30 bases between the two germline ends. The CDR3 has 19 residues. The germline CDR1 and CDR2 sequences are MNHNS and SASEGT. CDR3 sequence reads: CASSEAYFGVRKIGRVLHF. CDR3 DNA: TGTGCCAGCAGTGAAGCGTATTTTGGGGTCCGCAAAATTGGGAGAGTCCTCCACTTT.

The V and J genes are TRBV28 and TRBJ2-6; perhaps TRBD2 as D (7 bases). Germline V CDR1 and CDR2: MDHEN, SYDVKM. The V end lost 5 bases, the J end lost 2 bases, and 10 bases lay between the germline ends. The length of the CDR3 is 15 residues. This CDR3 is CASSEGGPGANVLTF. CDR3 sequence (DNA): TGTGCCAGCAGTGAGGGGGGGCCTGGGGCCAACGTCCTGACTTTC.

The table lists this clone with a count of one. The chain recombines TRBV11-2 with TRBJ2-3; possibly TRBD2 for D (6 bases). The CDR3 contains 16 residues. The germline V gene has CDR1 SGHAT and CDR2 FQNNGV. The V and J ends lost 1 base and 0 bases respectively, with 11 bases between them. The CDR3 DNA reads TGTGCCAGCAGCTTAGTTAGCGGAACCAGCACAGATACGCAGTATTTT. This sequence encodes CASSLVSGTSTDTQYF.

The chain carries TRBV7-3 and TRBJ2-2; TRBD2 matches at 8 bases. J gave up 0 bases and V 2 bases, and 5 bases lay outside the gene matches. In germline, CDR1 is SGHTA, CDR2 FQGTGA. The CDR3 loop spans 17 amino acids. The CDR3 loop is CASSLVSGAPNTGELFF. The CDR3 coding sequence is TGTGCCAGCAGCTTAGTTAGCGGGGCCCCGAACACCGGGGAGCTGTTTTTT.

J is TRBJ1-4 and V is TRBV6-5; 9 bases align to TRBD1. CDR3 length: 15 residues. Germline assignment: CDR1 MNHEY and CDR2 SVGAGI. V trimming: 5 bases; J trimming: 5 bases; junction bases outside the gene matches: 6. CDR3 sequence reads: CASSTKQGANEKLFF. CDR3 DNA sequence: TGTGCCAGCAGTACTAAACAGGGGGCGAATGAAAAACTGTTTTTT.

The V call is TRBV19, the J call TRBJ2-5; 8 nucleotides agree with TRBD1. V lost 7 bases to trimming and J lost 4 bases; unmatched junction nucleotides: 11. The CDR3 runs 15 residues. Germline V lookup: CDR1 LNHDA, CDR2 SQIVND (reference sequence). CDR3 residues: CASTARQGARETQYF. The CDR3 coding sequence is TGTGCCAGTACCGCGAGGCAGGGGGCGAGAGAGACCCAGTACTTC.

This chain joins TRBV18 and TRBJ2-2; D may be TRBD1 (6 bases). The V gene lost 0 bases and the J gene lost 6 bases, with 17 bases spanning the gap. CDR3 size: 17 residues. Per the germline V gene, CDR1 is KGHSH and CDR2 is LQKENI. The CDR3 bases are TGTGCCAGCTCACCACCGAATTCGGTACAGGGACCCGGGGAGCTGTTTTTT. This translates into CASSPPNSVQGPGELFF.

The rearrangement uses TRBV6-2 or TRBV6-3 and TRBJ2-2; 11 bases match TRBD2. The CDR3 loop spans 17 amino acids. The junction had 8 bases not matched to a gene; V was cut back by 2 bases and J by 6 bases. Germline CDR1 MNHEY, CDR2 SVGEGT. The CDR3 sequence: CASSYGLAGGFAGELFF. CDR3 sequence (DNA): TGTGCCAGCAGTTACGGGCTAGCGGGGGGCTTTGCCGGGGAGCTGTTTTTT.

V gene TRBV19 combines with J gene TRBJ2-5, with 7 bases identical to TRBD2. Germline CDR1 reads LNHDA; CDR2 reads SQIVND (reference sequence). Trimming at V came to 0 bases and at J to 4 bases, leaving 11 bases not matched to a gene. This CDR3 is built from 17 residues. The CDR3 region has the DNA TGTGCCAGTAGTATAGATCACCTAGCGGCCCTCGGAGAGACCCAGTACTTC. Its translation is CASSIDHLAALGETQYF.

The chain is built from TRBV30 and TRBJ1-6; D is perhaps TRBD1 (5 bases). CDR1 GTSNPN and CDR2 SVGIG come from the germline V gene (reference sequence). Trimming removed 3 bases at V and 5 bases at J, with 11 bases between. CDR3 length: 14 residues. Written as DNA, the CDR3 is TGTGCCTGGAGCGACGGGACTCATAATTCACCCCTCCACTTT. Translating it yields CAWSDGTHNSPLHF.

The CDR3 reads CASSRGQGAFSSYNSPLHF. CDR3 nucleotides: TGTGCCAGCAGCCGGGGACAGGGGGCATTTAGCTCCTATAATTCACCCCTCCACTTT. J is TRBJ1-6 and V is TRBV5-6, with 12 bases aligning to TRBD1. Germline trimming cut 4 bases from V and 0 bases from J; bases unmatched to any gene: 8. The CDR3 spans 19 residues. The germline V gene encodes CDR1 SGHDT and CDR2 YYEEEE.

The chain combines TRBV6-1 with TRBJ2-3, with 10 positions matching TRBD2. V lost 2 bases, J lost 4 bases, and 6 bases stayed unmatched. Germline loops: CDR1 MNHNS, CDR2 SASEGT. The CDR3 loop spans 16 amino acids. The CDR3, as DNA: TGTGCCAGCAGTGAACAACTAGCGGGGAGTGCAGATACGCAGTATTTT. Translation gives CASSEQLAGSADTQYF.

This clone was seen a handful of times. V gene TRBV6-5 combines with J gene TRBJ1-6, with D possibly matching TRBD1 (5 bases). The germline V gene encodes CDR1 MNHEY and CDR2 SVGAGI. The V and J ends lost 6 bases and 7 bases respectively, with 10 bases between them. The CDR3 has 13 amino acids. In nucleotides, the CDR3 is TGTGCCAGCAGACAGGTCTTGAATTCACCCCTCCACTTT. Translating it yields CASRQVLNSPLHF.

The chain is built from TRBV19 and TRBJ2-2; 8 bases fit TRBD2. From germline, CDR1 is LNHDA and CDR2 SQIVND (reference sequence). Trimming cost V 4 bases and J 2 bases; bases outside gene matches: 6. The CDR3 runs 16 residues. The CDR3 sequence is CASSSGGPTNTGELFF. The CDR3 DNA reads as TGTGCCAGTAGTAGCGGGGGGCCGACAAACACCGGGGAGCTGTTTTTT.

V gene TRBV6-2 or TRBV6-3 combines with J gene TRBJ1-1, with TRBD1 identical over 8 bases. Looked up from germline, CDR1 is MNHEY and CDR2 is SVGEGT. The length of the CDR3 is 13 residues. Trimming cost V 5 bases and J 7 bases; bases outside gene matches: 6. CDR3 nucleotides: TGTGCCAGCAGTACCGGGACAGGCTTTGAAGCTTTCTTT. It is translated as CASSTGTGFEAFF.

The CDR3 protein is CSAAPEGARTEAFF. Written as DNA, the CDR3 is TGCAGCGCAGCCCCTGAGGGCGCGAGAACTGAAGCTTTCTTT. The rearrangement uses TRBV29-1 and TRBJ1-1, with unresolved D. The length of the CDR3 is 14 residues. Germline values: CDR1 SQVTM, CDR2 ANQGSEA. Trimming shortened V by 7 bases and J by 5 bases, and 20 bases separated the two germline ends.

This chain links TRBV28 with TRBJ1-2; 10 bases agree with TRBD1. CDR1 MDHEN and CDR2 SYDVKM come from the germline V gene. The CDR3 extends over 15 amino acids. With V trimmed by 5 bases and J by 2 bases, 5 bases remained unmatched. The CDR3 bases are TGTGCCAGCAGTGACGCGGACAGGGGGAACTATGGCTACACCTTC. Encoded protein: CASSDADRGNYGYTF.

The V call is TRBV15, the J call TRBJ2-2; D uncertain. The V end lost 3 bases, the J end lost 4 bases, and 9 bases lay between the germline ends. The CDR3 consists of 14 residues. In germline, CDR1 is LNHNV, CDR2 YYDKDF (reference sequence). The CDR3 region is CATSRITSTGELFF. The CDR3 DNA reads TGTGCCACCAGCAGGATAACTTCCACCGGGGAGCTGTTTTTT. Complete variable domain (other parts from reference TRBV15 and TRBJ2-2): DAMVIQNPRYQVTQFGKPVTLSCSQTLNHNVMYWYQQKSSQAPKLLFHYYDKDFNNEADTPDNFQSRRPNTSFCFLDIRSPGLGDTAMYLCATSRITSTGELFFGEGSRLTVL.

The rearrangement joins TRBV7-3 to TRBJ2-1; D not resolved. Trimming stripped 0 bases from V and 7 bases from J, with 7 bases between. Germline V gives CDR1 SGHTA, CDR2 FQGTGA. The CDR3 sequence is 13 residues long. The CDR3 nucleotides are TGTGCCAGCAGCTTAACCGCCGGTAATGAGCAGTTCTTC. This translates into CASSLTAGNEQFF.

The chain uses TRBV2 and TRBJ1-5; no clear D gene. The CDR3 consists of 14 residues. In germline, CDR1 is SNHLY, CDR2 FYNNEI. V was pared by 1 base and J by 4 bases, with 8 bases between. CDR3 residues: CASSEDSPNQPQHF. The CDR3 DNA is TGTGCCAGCAGTGAAGACAGCCCTAATCAGCCCCAGCATTTT.

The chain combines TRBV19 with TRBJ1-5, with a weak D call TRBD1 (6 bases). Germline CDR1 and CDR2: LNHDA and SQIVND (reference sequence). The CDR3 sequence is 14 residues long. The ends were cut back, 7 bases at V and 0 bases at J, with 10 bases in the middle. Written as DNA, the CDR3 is TGTGCCAGTAAAGGACAGAGTAGCAATCAGCCCCAGCATTTT. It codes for CASKGQSSNQPQHF.

The chain's CDR3 is CASSPPTGSRNEQFF. CDR3 bases: TGTGCCAGCTCACCACCGACAGGGTCTCGAAATGAGCAGTTCTTC. The gene calls are TRBV18 and TRBJ2-1, with TRBD1 matching over 7 bases. V shed 0 bases, J shed 7 bases, and the junction held 6 bases outside the gene matches. Germline CDR1 is KGHSH and CDR2 is LQKENI. The CDR3 is made up of 15 amino acids.

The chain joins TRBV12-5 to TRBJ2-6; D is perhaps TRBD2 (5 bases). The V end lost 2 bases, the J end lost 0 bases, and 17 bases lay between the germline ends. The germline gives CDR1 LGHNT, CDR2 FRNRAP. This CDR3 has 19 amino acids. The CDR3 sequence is CASGLIVLGRSSGANVLTF. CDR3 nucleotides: TGTGCTAGTGGTTTGATAGTGCTGGGGAGAAGCTCTGGGGCCAACGTCCTGACTTTC.

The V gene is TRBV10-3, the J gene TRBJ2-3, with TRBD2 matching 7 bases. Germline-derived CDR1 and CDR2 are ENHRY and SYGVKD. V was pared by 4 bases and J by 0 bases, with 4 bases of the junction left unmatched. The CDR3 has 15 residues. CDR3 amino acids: CAISGASGSTDTQYF. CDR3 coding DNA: TGTGCCATCAGTGGGGCTAGCGGAAGCACAGATACGCAGTATTTT.

The CDR3 nucleotides are TGTGCCAGCAAAGAAAGGACAGAGTTCTACGAGCAGTACTTC. Amino acid sequence: CASKERTEFYEQYF. This chain links TRBV2 with TRBJ2-7; weak D call: TRBD1 (6 bases). The germline CDR1 and CDR2 sequences are SNHLY and FYNNEI. Trimming pared 7 bases from V and 3 bases from J, leaving 16 bases between. The CDR3 extends over 14 amino acids. Based on the CDR3 plus reference TRBV2 and TRBJ2-7, the full variable domain is EPEVTQTPSHQVTQMGQEVILRCVPISNHLYFYWYRQILGQKVEFLVSFYNNEISEKSEIFDDQFSVERPDGSNFTLKIRSTKLEDSAMYFCASKERTEFYEQYFGPGTRLTVT.

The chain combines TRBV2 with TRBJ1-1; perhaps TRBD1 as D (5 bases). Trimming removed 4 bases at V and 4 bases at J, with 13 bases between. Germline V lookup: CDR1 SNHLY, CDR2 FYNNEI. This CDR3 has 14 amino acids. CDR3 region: CASSVSSGLTEAFF. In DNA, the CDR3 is TGTGCCAGCAGTGTGTCTTCAGGGCTCACTGAAGCTTTCTTT. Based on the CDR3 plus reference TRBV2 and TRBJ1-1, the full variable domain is EPEVTQTPSHQVTQMGQEVILRCVPISNHLYFYWYRQILGQKVEFLVSFYNNEISEKSEIFDDQFSVERPDGSNFTLKIRSTKLEDSAMYFCASSVSSGLTEAFFGQGTRLTVV.

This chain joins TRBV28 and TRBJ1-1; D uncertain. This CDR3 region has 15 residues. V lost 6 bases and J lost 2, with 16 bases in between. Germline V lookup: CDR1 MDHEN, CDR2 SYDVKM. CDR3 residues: CASSPGTYTNTEAFF. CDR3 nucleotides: TGTGCCAGCAGCCCAGGAACGTACACAAACACTGAAGCTTTCTTT.

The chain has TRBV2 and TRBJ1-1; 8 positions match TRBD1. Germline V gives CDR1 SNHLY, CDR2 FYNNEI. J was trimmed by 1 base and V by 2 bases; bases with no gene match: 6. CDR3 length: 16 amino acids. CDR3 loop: CASSEIRGTGNTEAFF. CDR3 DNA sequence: TGTGCCAGCAGTGAAATTCGTGGGACAGGGAACACTGAAGCTTTCTTT. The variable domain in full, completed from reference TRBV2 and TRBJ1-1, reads EPEVTQTPSHQVTQMGQEVILRCVPISNHLYFYWYRQILGQKVEFLVSFYNNEISEKSEIFDDQFSVERPDGSNFTLKIRSTKLEDSAMYFCASSEIRGTGNTEAFFGQGTRLTVV.